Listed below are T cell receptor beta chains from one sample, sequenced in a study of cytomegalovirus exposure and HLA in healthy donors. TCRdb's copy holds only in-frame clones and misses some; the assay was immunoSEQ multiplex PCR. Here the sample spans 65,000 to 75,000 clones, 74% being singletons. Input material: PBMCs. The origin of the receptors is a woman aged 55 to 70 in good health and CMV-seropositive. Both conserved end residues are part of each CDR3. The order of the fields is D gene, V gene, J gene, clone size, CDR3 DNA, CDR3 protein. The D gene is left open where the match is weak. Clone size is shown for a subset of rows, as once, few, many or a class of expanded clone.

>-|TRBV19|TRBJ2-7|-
TGTGCCAGTAGCCCCTCCAGGGCCAAAGGAACCTACGAGCAGTACTTC
CASSPSRAKGTYEQYF
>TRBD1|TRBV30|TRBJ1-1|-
TGTGCCTGGAGTGTACTTACTATAGGGGGCTGGGGGGCTGAAGCTTTCTTT
CAWSVLTIGGWGAEAFF
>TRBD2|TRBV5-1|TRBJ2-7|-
TGCGCCAGCAGCTCAAGGGCGGGAGCAAACGAGCAGTACTTC
CASSSRAGANEQYF
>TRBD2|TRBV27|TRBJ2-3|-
TGTGCCAGCAGTCCTTTCCGGACTAGCGGGGCCCCTCCCACAGATACGCAGTATTTT
CASSPFRTSGAPPTDTQYF
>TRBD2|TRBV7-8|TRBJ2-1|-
TGTGCCAGCAGCCACCTTAGCGGGAGGGAGCAGTTCTTC
CASSHLSGREQFF
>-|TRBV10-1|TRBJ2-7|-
TGCGCCAGCAGTGAAGGAGGTTTGGGCTACGAGCAGTACTTC
CASSEGGLGYEQYF
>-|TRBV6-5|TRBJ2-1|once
TGTGCCAGCAGTTCCCAGACTATCTCCTACAATGAGCAGTTCTTC
CASSSQTISYNEQFF
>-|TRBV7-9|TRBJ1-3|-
TGTGCCACGCCCGGCGGGGCCCTTGGGCCCGTCGCTACTGGAAACACCATATATTTT
CATPGGALGPVATGNTIYF
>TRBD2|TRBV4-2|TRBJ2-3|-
TGTGCCAGCAGCCAAGATTTTATTAGCGGGAGGTCAGATACGCAGTATTTT
CASSQDFISGRSDTQYF
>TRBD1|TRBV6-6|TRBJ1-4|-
TGTGCCAGCAGTTCTAGGACAGGGGTTGAAAAACTGTTTTTT
CASSSRTGVEKLFF
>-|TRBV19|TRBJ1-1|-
TGTGCCAGTAGTCCGGGACACCTGAACACTGAAGCTTTCTTT
CASSPGHLNTEAFF
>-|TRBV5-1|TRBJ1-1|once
TGCGCCAGCAGCTTGGTTGGAGGGGAGGGCACTGAAGCTTTCTTT
CASSLVGGEGTEAFF
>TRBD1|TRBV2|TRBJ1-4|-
TGTGCCAGCTCCGACAGGGTTAATGAAAAACTGTTTTTT
CASSDRVNEKLFF
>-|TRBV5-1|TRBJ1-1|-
TGCGCCAGCAGACTTACAGAGTACACTGAAGCTTTCTTT
CASRLTEYTEAFF
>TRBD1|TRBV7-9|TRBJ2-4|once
TGTGCCAGCAGCTTAATGGGCCTCCCGGGACAGTCCTTCTACTTC
CASSLMGLPGQSFYF
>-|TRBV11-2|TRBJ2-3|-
TGTGCCAGCAGCTCCGGGGTCGCAGATACGCAGTATTTT
CASSSGVADTQYF
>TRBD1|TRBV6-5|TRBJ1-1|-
TGTGCCAGCAAACCCGGGACAGTGAACACTGAAGCTTTCTTT
CASKPGTVNTEAFF
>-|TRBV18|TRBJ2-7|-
TGTGCCAGCTCACCACCTGCAGGTAAATCCTACGAGCAGTACTTC
CASSPPAGKSYEQYF
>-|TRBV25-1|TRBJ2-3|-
TGTGCCAGCAGGTATGTGGATACGCAGTATTTT
CASRYVDTQYF
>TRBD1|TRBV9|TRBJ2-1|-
TGTGACCCGCAGGGACAGTACAATGAGCAGTTCTTC
CDPQGQYNEQFF